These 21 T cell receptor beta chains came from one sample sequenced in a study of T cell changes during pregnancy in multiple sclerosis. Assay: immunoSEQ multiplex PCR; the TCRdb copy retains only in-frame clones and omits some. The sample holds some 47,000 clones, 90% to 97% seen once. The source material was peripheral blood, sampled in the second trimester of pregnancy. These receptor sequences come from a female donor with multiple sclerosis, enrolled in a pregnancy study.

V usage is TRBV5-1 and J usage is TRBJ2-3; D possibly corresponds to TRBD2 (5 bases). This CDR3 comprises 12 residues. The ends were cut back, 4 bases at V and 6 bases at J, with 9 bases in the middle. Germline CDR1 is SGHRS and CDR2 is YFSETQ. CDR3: CASSPGVDTQYF. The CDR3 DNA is TGCGCCAGCAGCCCCGGGGTGGATACGCAGTATTTT.

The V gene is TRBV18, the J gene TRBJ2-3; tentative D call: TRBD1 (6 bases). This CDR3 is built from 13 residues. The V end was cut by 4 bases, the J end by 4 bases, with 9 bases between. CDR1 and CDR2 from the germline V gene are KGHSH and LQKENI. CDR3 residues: CASSQTGPDTQYF. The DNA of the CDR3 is TGTGCCAGCTCACAAACAGGGCCAGATACGCAGTATTTT. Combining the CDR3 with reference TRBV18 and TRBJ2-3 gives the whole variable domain NAGVMQNPRHLVRRRGQEARLRCSPMKGHSHVYWYRQLPEEGLKFMVYLQKENIIDESGMPKERFSAEFPKEGPSILRIQQVVRGDSAAYFCASSQTGPDTQYFGPGTRLTVL.

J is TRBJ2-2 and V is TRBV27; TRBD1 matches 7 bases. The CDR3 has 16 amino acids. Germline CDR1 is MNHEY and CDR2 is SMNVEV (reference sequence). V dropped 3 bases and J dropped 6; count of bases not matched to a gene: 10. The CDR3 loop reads CASSFRTGILPGELFF. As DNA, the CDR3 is TGTGCCAGCAGTTTTCGGACAGGCATACTACCCGGGGAGCTGTTTTTT.

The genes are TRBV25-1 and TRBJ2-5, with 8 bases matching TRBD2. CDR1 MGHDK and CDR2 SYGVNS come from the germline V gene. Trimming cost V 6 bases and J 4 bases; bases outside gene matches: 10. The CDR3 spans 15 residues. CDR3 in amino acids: CASSQSGSLRETQYF. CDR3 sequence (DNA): TGTGCCAGCAGCCAGAGCGGGAGTTTAAGAGAGACCCAGTACTTC.

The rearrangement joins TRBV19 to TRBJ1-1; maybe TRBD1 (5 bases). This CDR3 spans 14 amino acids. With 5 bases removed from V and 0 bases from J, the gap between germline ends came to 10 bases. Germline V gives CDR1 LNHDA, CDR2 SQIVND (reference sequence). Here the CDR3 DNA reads TGTGCCAGTAGTTCTGGGGCCATGAACACTGAAGCTTTCTTT. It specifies CASSSGAMNTEAFF.

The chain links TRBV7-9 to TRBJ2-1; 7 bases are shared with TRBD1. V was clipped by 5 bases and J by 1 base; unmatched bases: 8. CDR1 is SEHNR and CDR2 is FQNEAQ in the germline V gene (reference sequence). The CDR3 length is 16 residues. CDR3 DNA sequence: TGTGCCAGCAGCGGCCGACAGGGTTCGTCCTACAATGAGCAGTTCTTC. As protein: CASSGRQGSSYNEQFF.

The CDR3 loop is CASSNGAGAYGYTF. DNA for the CDR3: TGTGCCAGCAGCAACGGGGCGGGGGCCTATGGCTACACCTTC. The gene calls are TRBV28 and TRBJ1-2; the D gene is possibly TRBD1 (6 bases). The V end lost 6 bases, the J end lost 4 bases, and 15 bases lay between the germline ends. CDR1 MDHEN and CDR2 SYDVKM come from the germline V gene. CDR3 size: 14 residues.

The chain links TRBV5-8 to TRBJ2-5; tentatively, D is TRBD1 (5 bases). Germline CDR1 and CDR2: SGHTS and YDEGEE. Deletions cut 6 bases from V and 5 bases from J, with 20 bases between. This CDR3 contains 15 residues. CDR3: CASTPGFQVGETQYF. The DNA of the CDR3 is TGTGCCAGCACCCCAGGGTTTCAGGTGGGGGAGACCCAGTACTTC.

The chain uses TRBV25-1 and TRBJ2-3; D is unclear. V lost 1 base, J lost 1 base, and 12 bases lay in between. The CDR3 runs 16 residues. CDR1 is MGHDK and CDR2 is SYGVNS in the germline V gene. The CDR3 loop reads CASSEFGFGGTDTQYF. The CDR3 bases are TGTGCCAGCAGTGAATTCGGGTTTGGTGGCACAGATACGCAGTATTTT.

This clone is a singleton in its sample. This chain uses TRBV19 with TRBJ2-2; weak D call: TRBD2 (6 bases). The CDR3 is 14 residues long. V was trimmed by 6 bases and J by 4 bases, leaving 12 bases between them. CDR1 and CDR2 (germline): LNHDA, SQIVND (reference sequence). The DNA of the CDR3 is TGTGCCAGTAGCGGGGGATCGGGCACCGGGGAGCTGTTTTTT. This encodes CASSGGSGTGELFF.

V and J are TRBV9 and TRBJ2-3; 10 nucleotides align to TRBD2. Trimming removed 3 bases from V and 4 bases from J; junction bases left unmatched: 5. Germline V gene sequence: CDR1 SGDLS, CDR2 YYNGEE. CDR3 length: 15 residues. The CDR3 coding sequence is TGTGCCAGCAGCGCGCTAGCGGGAGTCTCAGATACGCAGTATTTT. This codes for CASSALAGVSDTQYF.

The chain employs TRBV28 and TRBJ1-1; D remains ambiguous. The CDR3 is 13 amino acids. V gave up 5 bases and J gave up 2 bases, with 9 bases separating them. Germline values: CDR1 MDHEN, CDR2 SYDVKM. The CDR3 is CASSRTANTEAFF. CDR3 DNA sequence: TGTGCCAGCAGTCGAACAGCAAACACTGAAGCTTTCTTT.

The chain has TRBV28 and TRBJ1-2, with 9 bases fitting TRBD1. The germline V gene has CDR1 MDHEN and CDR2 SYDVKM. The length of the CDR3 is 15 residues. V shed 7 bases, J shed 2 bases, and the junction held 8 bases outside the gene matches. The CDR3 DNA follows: TGTGCCAGCACCCCGGGACAGGGAAGGAACTATGGCTACACCTTC. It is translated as CASTPGQGRNYGYTF.

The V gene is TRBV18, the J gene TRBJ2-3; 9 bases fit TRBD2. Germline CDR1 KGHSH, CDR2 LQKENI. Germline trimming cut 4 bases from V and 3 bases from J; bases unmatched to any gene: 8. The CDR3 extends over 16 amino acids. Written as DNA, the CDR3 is TGTGCCAGCTCACTTAGGCGGAGCGGGGGGACAGATACGCAGTATTTT. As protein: CASSLRRSGGTDTQYF.

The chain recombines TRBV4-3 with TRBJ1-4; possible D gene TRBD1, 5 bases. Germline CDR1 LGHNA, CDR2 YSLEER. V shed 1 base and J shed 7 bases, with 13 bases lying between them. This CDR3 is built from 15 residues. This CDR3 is CASSQAGGFAEKLFF. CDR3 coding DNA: TGCGCCAGCAGCCAAGCCGGGGGATTTGCTGAAAAACTGTTTTTT.

The CDR3 is CASSVQGSNQPQHF. As DNA, the CDR3 is TGTGCCAGCAGCGTACAGGGAAGCAATCAGCCCCAGCATTTT. The rearrangement joins TRBV11-2 to TRBJ1-5, with D possibly matching TRBD1 (6 bases). Trimming cost V 5 bases and J 1 base, with 9 bases left between them. Germline V gene data show CDR1 as SGHAT and CDR2 as FQNNGV. The length of the CDR3 is 14 residues.

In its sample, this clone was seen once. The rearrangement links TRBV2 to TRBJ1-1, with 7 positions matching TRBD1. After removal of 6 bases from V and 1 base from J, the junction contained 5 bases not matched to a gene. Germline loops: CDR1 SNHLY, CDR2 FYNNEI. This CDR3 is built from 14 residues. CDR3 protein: CASRTRTGNTEAFF. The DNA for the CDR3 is TGTGCCAGCAGGACCCGGACAGGGAACACTGAAGCTTTCTTT. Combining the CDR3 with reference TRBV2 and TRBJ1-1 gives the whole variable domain EPEVTQTPSHQVTQMGQEVILRCVPISNHLYFYWYRQILGQKVEFLVSFYNNEISEKSEIFDDQFSVERPDGSNFTLKIRSTKLEDSAMYFCASRTRTGNTEAFFGQGTRLTVV.

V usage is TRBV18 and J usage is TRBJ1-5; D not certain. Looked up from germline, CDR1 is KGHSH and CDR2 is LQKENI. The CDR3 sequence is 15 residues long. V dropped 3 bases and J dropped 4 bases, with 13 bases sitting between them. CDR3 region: CASSPGSRGNQPQHF. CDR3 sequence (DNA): TGTGCCAGCTCACCGGGGTCCCGGGGTAATCAGCCCCAGCATTTT. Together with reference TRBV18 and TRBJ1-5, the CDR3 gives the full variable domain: NAGVMQNPRHLVRRRGQEARLRCSPMKGHSHVYWYRQLPEEGLKFMVYLQKENIIDESGMPKERFSAEFPKEGPSILRIQQVVRGDSAAYFCASSPGSRGNQPQHFGDGTRLSIL.

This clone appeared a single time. The CDR3 DNA is TGTGCCAGCAGCGTCACAGGGATTCAAGGGGAAAAACTGTTTTTT. Its translation is CASSVTGIQGEKLFF. V usage is TRBV9 and J usage is TRBJ1-4; a possible D gene is TRBD1 (6 bases). From germline, CDR1 is SGDLS and CDR2 YYNGEE. With 2 bases removed from V and 8 bases from J, the gap between germline ends came to 16 bases. The CDR3 loop spans 15 amino acids.

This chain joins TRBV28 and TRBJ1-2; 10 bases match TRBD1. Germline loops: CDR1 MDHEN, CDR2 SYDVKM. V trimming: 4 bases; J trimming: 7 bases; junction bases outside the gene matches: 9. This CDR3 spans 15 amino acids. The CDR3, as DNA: TGTGCCAGCAGTTCCCCGGGACAGGGGAAGGGTGGCTACACCTTC. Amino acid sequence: CASSSPGQGKGGYTF.

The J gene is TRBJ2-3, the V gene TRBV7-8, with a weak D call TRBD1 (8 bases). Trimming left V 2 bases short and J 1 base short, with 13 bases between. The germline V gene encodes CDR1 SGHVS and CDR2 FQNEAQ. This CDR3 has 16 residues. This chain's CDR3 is CASSLFTGGGTDTQYF. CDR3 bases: TGTGCCAGCAGCTTATTTACAGGGGGGGGCACAGATACGCAGTATTTT. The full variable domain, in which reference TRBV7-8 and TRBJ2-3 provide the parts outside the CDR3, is GAGVSQSPRYKVAKRGQDVALRCDPISGHVSLFWYQQALGQGPEFLTYFQNEAQLDKSGLPSDRFFAERPEGSVSTLKIQRTQQEDSAVYLCASSLFTGGGTDTQYFGPGTRLTVL.